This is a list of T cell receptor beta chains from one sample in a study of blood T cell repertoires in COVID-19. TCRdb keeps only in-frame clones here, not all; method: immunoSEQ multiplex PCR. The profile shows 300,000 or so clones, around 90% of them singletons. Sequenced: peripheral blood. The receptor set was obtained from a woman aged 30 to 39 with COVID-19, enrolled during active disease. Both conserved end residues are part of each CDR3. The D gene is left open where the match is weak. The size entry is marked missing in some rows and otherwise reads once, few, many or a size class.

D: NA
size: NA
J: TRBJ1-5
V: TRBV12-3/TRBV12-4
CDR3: CASTRSNQPQHF
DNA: TGTGCCAGCACCCGTAGCAATCAGCCCCAGCATTTT

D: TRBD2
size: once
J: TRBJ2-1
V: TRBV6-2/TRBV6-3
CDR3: CASSYGGGRGNEQFF
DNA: TGTGCCAGCAGTTACGGAGGCGGGAGAGGGAATGAGCAGTTCTTC

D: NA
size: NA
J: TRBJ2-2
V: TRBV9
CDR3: CASSVGQGTGELFF
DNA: TGTGCCAGCAGCGTAGGCCAGGGAACCGGGGAGCTGTTTTTT

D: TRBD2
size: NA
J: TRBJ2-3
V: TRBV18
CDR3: CASSPGLTSRTDTQYF
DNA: TGTGCCAGCTCACCGGGACTAACCTCTAGAACCGATACGCAGTATTTT

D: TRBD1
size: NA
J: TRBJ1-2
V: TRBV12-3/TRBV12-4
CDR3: CASSLARQGVDTF
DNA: TGTGCCAGCAGTTTAGCCCGACAGGGGGTGGACACCTTC

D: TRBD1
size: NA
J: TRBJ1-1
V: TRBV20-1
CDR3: CSASDRGRNTEAFF
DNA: TGCAGTGCTAGTGACAGGGGGCGGAACACTGAAGCTTTCTTT

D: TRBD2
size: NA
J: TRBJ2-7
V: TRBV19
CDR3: CASSSGSEEQYF
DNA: TGTGCCAGTAGTAGCGGGAGTGAAGAGCAGTACTTC

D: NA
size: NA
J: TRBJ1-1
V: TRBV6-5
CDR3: CASTRGVDTEAFF
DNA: TGTGCCAGCACCAGGGGAGTAGACACTGAAGCTTTCTTT

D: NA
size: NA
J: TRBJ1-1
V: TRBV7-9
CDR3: CASSLYTHTEAFF
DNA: TGTGCCAGCAGCTTATATACACACACTGAAGCTTTCTTT

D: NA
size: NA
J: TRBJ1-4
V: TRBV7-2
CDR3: CASSLARWEKLFF
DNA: TGTGCCAGCAGCTTAGCGCGCTGGGAAAAACTGTTTTTT

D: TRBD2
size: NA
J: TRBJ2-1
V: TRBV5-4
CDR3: CASSFGAGGSNEQFF
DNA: TGTGCCAGCAGCTTTGGAGCGGGAGGCAGCAATGAGCAGTTCTTC

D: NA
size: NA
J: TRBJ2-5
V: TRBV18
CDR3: CASSPRGSRETQYF
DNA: TGTGCCAGCTCACCAAGGGGGAGCCGGGAGACCCAGTACTTC

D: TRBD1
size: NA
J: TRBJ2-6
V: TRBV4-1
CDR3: CASSQGMGQGAGANVLTF
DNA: TGCGCCAGCAGCCAAGGTATGGGACAGGGGGCTGGGGCCAACGTCCTGACTTTC

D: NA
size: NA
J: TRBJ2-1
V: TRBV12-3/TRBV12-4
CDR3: CASRARVGQQFF
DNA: TGTGCCAGCAGAGCCCGGGTCGGCCAGCAGTTCTTC

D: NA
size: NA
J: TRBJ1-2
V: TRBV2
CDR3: CASTPDIGQSNYGYTF
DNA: TGTGCCAGCACCCCCGATATCGGACAGTCTAACTATGGCTACACCTTC

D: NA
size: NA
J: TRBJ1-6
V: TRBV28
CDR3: CASSPGGGVLSPLHF
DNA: TGTGCCAGCAGCCCCGGGGGGGGAGTTTTATCACCCCTCCACTTT

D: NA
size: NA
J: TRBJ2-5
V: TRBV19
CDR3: CASSHYRGGRETQYF
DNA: TGTGCCAGTAGCCACTACCGAGGGGGACGGGAGACCCAGTACTTC

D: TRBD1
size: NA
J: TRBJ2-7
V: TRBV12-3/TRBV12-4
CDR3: CASSTYRGEQYF
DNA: TGTGCCAGCAGTACCTACAGGGGAGAGCAGTACTTC

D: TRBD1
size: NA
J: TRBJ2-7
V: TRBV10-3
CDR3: CAISESGQGNYEQYF
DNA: TGTGCCATCAGTGAGTCAGGACAGGGGAATTACGAGCAGTACTTC

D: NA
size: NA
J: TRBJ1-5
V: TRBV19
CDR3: CASSIIQPSNQPQHF
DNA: TGTGCCAGTAGTATAATACAACCCAGCAATCAGCCCCAGCATTTT

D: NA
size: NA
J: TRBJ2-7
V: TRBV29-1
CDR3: CSAGSWGRGYEQYF
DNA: TGCAGCGCTGGGTCTTGGGGCCGGGGGTACGAGCAGTACTTC

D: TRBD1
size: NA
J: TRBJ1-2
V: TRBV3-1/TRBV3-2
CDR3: CASSPFLDRDYGYTF
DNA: TGTGCCAGCAGCCCTTTCCTAGACAGGGACTATGGCTACACCTTC

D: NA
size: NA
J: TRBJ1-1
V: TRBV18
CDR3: CASSPKGENTEAFF
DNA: TGTGCCAGCTCACCTAAGGGGGAAAACACTGAAGCTTTCTTT

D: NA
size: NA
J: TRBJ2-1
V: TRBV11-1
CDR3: CASSLARSRHEQFF
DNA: TGTGCCAGCAGCTTAGCCCGGAGCCGGCATGAGCAGTTCTTC

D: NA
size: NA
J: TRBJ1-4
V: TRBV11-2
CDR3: CASSLGGRGANEKLFF
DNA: TGTGCCAGCAGCCTGGGGGGACGGGGGGCTAATGAAAAACTGTTTTTT

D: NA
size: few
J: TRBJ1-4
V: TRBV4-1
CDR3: CASSQPNRGAREKLFF
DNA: TGCGCCAGCAGCCAACCCAATCGGGGGGCGAGGGAAAAACTGTTTTTT

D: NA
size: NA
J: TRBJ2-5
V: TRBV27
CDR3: CASRPRFQETQYF
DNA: TGTGCCAGCAGACCCAGATTTCAAGAGACCCAGTACTTC

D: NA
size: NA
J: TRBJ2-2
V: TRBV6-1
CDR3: CASSEGVYTGELFF
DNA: TGTGCCAGCAGTGAAGGTGTCTACACCGGGGAGCTGTTTTTT

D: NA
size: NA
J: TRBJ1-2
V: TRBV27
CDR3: CASSPGLDYGYTF
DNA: TGTGCCAGCAGTCCCGGACTGGACTATGGCTACACCTTC

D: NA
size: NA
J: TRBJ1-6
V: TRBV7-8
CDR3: CASSLTFPAANNSPLHF
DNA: TGTGCCAGCAGCTTAACGTTTCCGGCAGCGAATAATTCACCCCTCCACTTT

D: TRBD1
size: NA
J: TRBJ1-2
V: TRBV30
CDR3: CAWGQGAYGYTF
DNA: TGTGCCTGGGGACAGGGGGCTTATGGCTACACCTTC

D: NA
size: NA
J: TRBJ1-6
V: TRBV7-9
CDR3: CASSGSMGSNSPLHF
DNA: TGTGCCAGCAGCGGGAGCATGGGGAGTAATTCACCCCTCCACTTT

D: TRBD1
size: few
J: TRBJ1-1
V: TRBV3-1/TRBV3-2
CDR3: CASSQDISGGAVAFF
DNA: TGTGCCAGCAGCCAAGATATATCAGGGGGCGCGGTCGCTTTCTTT

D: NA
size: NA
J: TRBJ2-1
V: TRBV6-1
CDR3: CASIDLTGLHYNEQFF
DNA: TGTGCCAGCATTGATCTGACAGGCCTTCACTACAATGAGCAGTTCTTC

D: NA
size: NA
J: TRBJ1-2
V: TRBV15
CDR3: CATSRDNGERLF
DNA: TGTGCCACCAGCAGAGATAATGGGGAGCGACTATTC

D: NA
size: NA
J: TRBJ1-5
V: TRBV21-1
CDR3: CAPKMGQGARSNQPQHF
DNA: TGTGCCCCCAAAATGGGACAGGGGGCGCGGAGCAATCAGCCCCAGCATTTT

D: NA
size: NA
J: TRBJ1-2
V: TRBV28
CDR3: CASSFFYGYTF
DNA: TGTGCCAGCAGTTTCTTCTATGGCTACACCTTC

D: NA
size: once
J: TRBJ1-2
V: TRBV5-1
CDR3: CASSLLPANYGYTF
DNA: TGCGCCAGCAGCTTGTTGCCGGCTAACTATGGCTACACCTTC

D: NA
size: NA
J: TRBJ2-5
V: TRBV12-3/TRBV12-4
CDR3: CASSLLIPETQYF
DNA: TGTGCCAGCAGTCTATTAATCCCAGAGACCCAGTACTTC

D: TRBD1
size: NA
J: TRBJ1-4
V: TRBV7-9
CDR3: CASSATGLNEKLFF
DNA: TGTGCCAGCAGCGCGACAGGGCTAAATGAAAAACTGTTTTTT

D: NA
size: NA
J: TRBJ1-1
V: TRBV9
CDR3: CASSVSSDNTEAFF
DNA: TGTGCCAGCAGCGTATCTTCAGATAACACTGAAGCTTTCTTT

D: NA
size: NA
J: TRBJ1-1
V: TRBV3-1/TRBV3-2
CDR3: CASSQPRGGGPTEAFF
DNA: TGTGCCAGCAGCCAACCCAGAGGGGGGGGGCCCACTGAAGCTTTCTTT

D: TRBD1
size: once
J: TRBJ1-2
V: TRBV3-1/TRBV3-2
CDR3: CASSLGTGANYGYTF
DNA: TGTGCCAGCAGCCTCGGGACAGGAGCTAACTATGGCTACACCTTC

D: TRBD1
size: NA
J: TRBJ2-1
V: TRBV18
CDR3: CASSSDRAQFF
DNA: TGTGCCAGCTCATCGGACAGGGCCCAGTTCTTC

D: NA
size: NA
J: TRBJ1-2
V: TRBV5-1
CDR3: CASSRGVDYGYTF
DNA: TGCGCCAGCAGCAGGGGTGTCGACTATGGCTACACCTTC

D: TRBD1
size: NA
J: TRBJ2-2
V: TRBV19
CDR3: CASSSGQRPTGELFF
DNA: TGTGCCAGTAGTTCGGGACAGAGGCCCACCGGGGAGCTGTTTTTT

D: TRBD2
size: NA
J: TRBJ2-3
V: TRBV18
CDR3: CASSPGGGPTDTQYF
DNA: TGTGCCAGCTCACCAGGCGGGGGGCCCACAGATACGCAGTATTTT

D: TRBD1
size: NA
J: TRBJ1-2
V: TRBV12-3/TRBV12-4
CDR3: CASSGTGQGYTF
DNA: TGTGCCAGCAGCGGGACAGGGCAGGGCTACACCTTC

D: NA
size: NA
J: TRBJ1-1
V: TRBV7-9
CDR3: CASSPRGGLDTEAFF
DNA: TGTGCCAGCAGCCCCCGGGGGGGGTTGGACACTGAAGCTTTCTTT

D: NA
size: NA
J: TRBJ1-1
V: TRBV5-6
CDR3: CASSLRFGVSEAFF
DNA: TGTGCCAGCAGCTTGCGATTCGGGGTTTCTGAAGCTTTCTTT

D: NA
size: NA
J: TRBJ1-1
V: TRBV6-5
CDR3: CASSPPGGGTEAFF
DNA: TGTGCCAGCAGTCCCCCGGGAGGGGGCACTGAAGCTTTCTTT

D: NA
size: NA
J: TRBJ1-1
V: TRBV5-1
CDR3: CASRTGTLVNTEAFF
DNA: TGCGCCAGCAGAACCGGGACATTGGTCAACACTGAAGCTTTCTTT

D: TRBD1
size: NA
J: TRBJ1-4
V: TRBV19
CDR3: CASSPDREAEKLFF
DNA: TGTGCCAGTAGTCCGGACAGGGAGGCTGAAAAACTGTTTTTT

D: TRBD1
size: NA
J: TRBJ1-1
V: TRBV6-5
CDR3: CASSLGQGRGTEAFF
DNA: TGTGCCAGCAGCCTCGGACAGGGGAGGGGCACTGAAGCTTTCTTT

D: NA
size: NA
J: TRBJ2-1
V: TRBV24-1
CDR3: CATSGAGLDNEQFF
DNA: TGTGCCACCAGTGGAGCAGGGCTCGACAATGAGCAGTTCTTC

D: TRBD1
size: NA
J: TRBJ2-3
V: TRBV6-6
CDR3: CASRRQGSTDTQYF
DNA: TGTGCCAGCAGGAGACAGGGGAGTACAGATACGCAGTATTTT

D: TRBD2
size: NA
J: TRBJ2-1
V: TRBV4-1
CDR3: CASSQDRGSRTSRNNEQFF
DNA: TGCGCCAGCAGCCAAGATAGGGGATCTCGGACTAGCCGAAACAATGAGCAGTTCTTC

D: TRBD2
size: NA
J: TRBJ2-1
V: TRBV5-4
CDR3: CASSLGLWEGNNEQFF
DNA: TGTGCCAGCAGCTTGGGTTTGTGGGAGGGAAACAATGAGCAGTTCTTC

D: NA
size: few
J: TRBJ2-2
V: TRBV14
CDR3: CASSQDRVGELFF
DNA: TGTGCCAGCAGCCAAGACCGGGTCGGGGAGCTGTTTTTT